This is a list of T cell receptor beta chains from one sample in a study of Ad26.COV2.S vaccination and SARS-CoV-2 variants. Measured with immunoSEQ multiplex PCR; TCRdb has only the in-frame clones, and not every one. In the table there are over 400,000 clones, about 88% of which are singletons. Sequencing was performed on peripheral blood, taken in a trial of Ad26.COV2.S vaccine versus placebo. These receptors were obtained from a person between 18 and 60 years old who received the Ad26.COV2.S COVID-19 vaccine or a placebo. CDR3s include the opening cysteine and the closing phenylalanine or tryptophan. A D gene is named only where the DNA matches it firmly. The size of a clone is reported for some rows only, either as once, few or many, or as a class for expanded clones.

TGTGCCAGCAGCTTAGCTCCGGGAGATCACGGGGAGCTGTTTTTT,CASSLAPGDHGELFF,.,TRBV11-2,TRBJ2-2,.
TGTGCCAGTAGACTAGCGGTCAATGAGCAGTTCTTC,CASRLAVNEQFF,.,TRBV27,TRBJ2-1,TRBD2
TGCGCCAGCAGCCCGGGGGACAGGGAAGCCCTCGAGCAGTACTTC,CASSPGDREALEQYF,.,TRBV5-1,TRBJ2-7,TRBD1
TGTGCCAGCAGCCAGCTTGGATTAAGGGTACAAGAGACCCAGTACTTC,CASSQLGLRVQETQYF,.,TRBV5-6,TRBJ2-5,.
TGCGCCAGCAGCCCAATAGCTCGGACAGACTATGGCTACACCTTC,CASSPIARTDYGYTF,.,TRBV4-1,TRBJ1-2,.
TGTGCCAGCAGCGGGACTGAGAATAATTCACCCCTCCACTTT,CASSGTENNSPLHF,.,TRBV28,TRBJ1-6,.
TGTGCCAGCTCACGGGGACAGGGAGCTAATGAAAAACTGTTTTTT,CASSRGQGANEKLFF,.,TRBV18,TRBJ1-4,TRBD1
TGTGCCAGCCTTCCGGACACTGTTTACAATGAGCAGTTCTTC,CASLPDTVYNEQFF,.,TRBV18,TRBJ2-1,.
TGTGCCAGTGCCCCCGGGGGGGGCAATCAGCCCCAGCATTTT,CASAPGGGNQPQHF,.,TRBV7-9,TRBJ1-5,.
TGTGCCAGCAGCCCATCCCTGGGCGAGTTTGGCTACACCTTC,CASSPSLGEFGYTF,once,TRBV9,TRBJ1-2,.
TGTGCCAGCAGCTTGGTAGGAGCTACCGGGGAGCTGTTTTTT,CASSLVGATGELFF,.,TRBV5-8,TRBJ2-2,.
TGTGCCAGCAGCGTAAACGGGGGAGGGGAGCAGTTCTTC,CASSVNGGGEQFF,.,TRBV2,TRBJ2-1,TRBD2
TGTGCCACCAGTTTAGACAGTTGGATGAACACTGAAGCTTTCTTT,CATSLDSWMNTEAFF,.,TRBV15,TRBJ1-1,.
TGTGCCACGACAGGGGCCCTCTCTGGAAACACCATATATTTT,CATTGALSGNTIYF,.,TRBV7-9,TRBJ1-3,TRBD1
TGCGCCAGCAGCCAAGAGCGGACCGGGACTAGTTTCTTC,CASSQERTGTSFF,.,TRBV4-3,TRBJ2-1,TRBD2
TGTGCCAGCAGTGGGGGCGGTTACTCTGGAAACACCATATATTTT,CASSGGGYSGNTIYF,.,TRBV28,TRBJ1-3,.
TGCAGCGTTGACGTGACTAGCGGGATCCAGTATTTT,CSVDVTSGIQYF,once,TRBV29-1,TRBJ2-3,TRBD2
TGCGCCAGCAGCCAACAGCGGCACACGGGTGGCTACACCTTC,CASSQQRHTGGYTF,.,TRBV4-3,TRBJ1-2,.
TGTGCCAGCAGGCAGGGGGAACCAAGTACTGAAGCTTTCTTT,CASRQGEPSTEAFF,once,TRBV2,TRBJ1-1,TRBD1
TGCGCCAGCAGCGAGCGGGAGCGGATCTACGAGCAGTACTTC,CASSERERIYEQYF,few,TRBV4-1,TRBJ2-7,TRBD2
TGCGCCAGCAGCCAGATCTCGGGACCTGGTAGACCTAACTATGGCTACACCTTC,CASSQISGPGRPNYGYTF,.,TRBV4-3,TRBJ1-2,.
TGTGCCAGCATCTCCCGACAATGGGCCTACGAGCAGTACTTC,CASISRQWAYEQYF,.,TRBV2,TRBJ2-7,.
TGCGCCAGCCAACCGGGACTCCCGAACACCGGGGAGCTGTTTTTT,CASQPGLPNTGELFF,.,TRBV5-1,TRBJ2-2,.
TGCAGCGTCTCCTACAGGGGAAGTGGGGAGACCCAGTACTTC,CSVSYRGSGETQYF,.,TRBV29-1,TRBJ2-5,TRBD1
TGTGCCAGCAGTTTATTTACCCTGGGCACAGATACGCAGTATTTT,CASSLFTLGTDTQYF,.,TRBV27,TRBJ2-3,.
TGTGCCAGCAGCTTAGTAGCGGGGGACCAAGAGACCCAGTACTTC,CASSLVAGDQETQYF,.,TRBV7-6,TRBJ2-5,TRBD2
TGTGCCAGCAGCTTTGTCCGACAATCGGTAGGAGATACGCAGTATTTT,CASSFVRQSVGDTQYF,.,TRBV5-4,TRBJ2-3,.
TGCGCCAGCAGCCAAACTGGGTACAGTATATCGGGCGGCTACACCTTC,CASSQTGYSISGGYTF,.,TRBV4-3,TRBJ1-2,.
TGTGCCAGCCGAGTCTCTACCCGCGGGGGTCGTGAGCAGTTCTTC,CASRVSTRGGREQFF,few,TRBV2,TRBJ2-1,TRBD2
TGTGCCAGTAGTATAGTACAGGGGCCCTACAATGAGCAGTTCTTC,CASSIVQGPYNEQFF,.,TRBV19,TRBJ2-1,TRBD1
TGTGCCAGCAGCCCCGGGGGTGAGGGGGCCCACGAGCAGTACTTC,CASSPGGEGAHEQYF,.,TRBV11-3,TRBJ2-7,.
TGTGCCAGCAGTGGTTCGGCCCGGACTTTTGCTAGCACAGATACGCAGTATTTT,CASSGSARTFASTDTQYF,.,TRBV2,TRBJ2-3,.
TGCGCCAGCAGCCAAGTTCTAGCGGCCACAGATACGCAGTATTTT,CASSQVLAATDTQYF,once,TRBV4-3,TRBJ2-3,TRBD2
TGTGCCAGTAGTTCCATAGCGGGAGGGACCTACAATGAGCAGTTCTTC,CASSSIAGGTYNEQFF,.,TRBV19,TRBJ2-1,TRBD2
TGTGCCAGCAGCTCCGTCCCGGGACGTTCGGAGGCTTTCTTT,CASSSVPGRSEAFF,.,TRBV7-9,TRBJ1-1,.
TGTGCCAGCAGCCAACCTAGGACTAGCGGATACACAGATACGCAGTATTTT,CASSQPRTSGYTDTQYF,.,TRBV3-1/TRBV3-2,TRBJ2-3,TRBD2
TGCAGCGTTGGTAGGGGGAAGGGAAACACCATATATTTT,CSVGRGKGNTIYF,.,TRBV29-1,TRBJ1-3,.
TGTGCCAGCAGCCAACCTGGACAGGGGGCTCTTTTGAACACTGAAGCTTTCTTT,CASSQPGQGALLNTEAFF,.,TRBV4-2,TRBJ1-1,TRBD1
TGTGCCAGCAGTTACTTGGAGGGTGGCTACACCTTC,CASSYLEGGYTF,.,TRBV6-6,TRBJ1-2,.
TGTGCCAGTTGGTCTGGTTGGAGCAATCAGCCCCAGCATTTT,CASWSGWSNQPQHF,.,TRBV27,TRBJ1-5,.
TGTGCCTGGAGTAACGGGCTAGCGGGGACCGGGGAGCTGTTTTTT,CAWSNGLAGTGELFF,few,TRBV30,TRBJ2-2,TRBD2
TGTGCCAGCCGGTTCGACCTTGAAGCTTTCTTT,CASRFDLEAFF,.,TRBV5-8,TRBJ1-1,.
TGTGCCAGCTCGCGCGGGACGGAGAACACTGAAGCTTTCTTT,CASSRGTENTEAFF,.,TRBV18,TRBJ1-1,.
TGTGCCTGGAGATATGGACTCAACACAGATACGCAGTATTTT,CAWRYGLNTDTQYF,.,TRBV30,TRBJ2-3,.
TGTGCCAGCTCACCCGAGGGAAAGGGGTCCTACAATGAGCAGTTCTTC,CASSPEGKGSYNEQFF,.,TRBV18,TRBJ2-1,.